This T cell receptor beta chain was retrieved from a study of OX40 agonist ivuxolimab in advanced cancers. Across the study: With a range of roughly 23 to 85, age averaged 60 years, and 65% to 85% were male.

This CDR3 spans 17 amino acids. The ends lost 2 bases at V and 0 bases at J; junction bases unmatched: 3. Germline loops: CDR1 SNHLY, CDR2 FYNNEI. Notes on the study in general: The antigen specificity of the peripheral T cells (those that were expanded) was not determined.

Notes on this clone: Its target is unknown.

TCRdb keeps only in-frame clones here, not all; method: immunoSEQ multiplex PCR. The data show approximately 54,000 clones, 85% to 95% seen once. The clonotype was recovered from an adult with an advanced solid tumor such as melanoma, head and neck, liver or kidney cancer. This chain uses TRBV2 with TRBJ2-3, with 12 nucleotides matching TRBD2. Sequencing was performed on CD4+ or CD8+ T cells sorted from blood, taken in a trial of the OX40 agonist ivuxolimab. The CDR3 spells CASSERLAGASTDTQYF. The CDR3 DNA reads as TGTGCCAGCAGTGAACGACTAGCGGGGGCTAGCACAGATACGCAGTATTTT.